Following are 29 T cell receptor beta chains from one sample sequenced in a study of T cells after yellow fever vaccination. MiXCR, applied by TCRdb to the 5' RACE reads, yields one record per CDR3 protein. The data contain approximately 300,000 distinct CDR3 sequences, about an eighth of them singletons. This specimen consisted of CD4+ T cells sorted from PBMCs, obtained 45 days after the yellow fever booster vaccination. These receptor sequences come from a young man who received the YFV17D yellow fever vaccine.

A few counts support this clonotype. The chain links TRBV3-1 to TRBJ1-2; tentatively, D is TRBD1 (5 bases). Between the trimmed V and J ends, which lost 4 bases and 5 bases, there was a span of 8 bases. Germline V gene data show CDR1 as LGHDT and CDR2 as YNNKEL (reference sequence). The CDR3 is 12 amino acids. For the CDR3, the DNA is TGTGCCAGCAGCCGGGACGAGTATGGCTACACCTTC. It is translated as CASSRDEYGYTF.

This clonotype has just a few counts. This sequence joins TRBV30 and TRBJ2-1, with D maybe TRBD1 (6 bases). CDR1 GTSNPN and CDR2 SVGIG come from the germline V gene (reference sequence). V was shortened by 2 bases and J by 6 bases, with 8 bases between the two germline ends. The CDR3 contains 12 residues. CDR3 sequence: CAWSSGVNEQFF. CDR3 bases: TGTGCCTGGAGTTCAGGGGTCAATGAGCAGTTCTTC. Complete variable domain (other parts from reference TRBV30 and TRBJ2-1): SQTIHQWPATLVQPVGSPLSLECTVEGTSNPNLYWYRQAAGRGLQLLFYSVGIGQISSEVPQNLSASRPQDRQFILSSKKLLLSDSGFYLCAWSSGVNEQFFGPGTRLTVL.

This clonotype was observed a handful of times. This chain uses TRBV10-1 with TRBJ2-5, with D possibly TRBD1 on 7 matching bases. The germline gives CDR1 WNHNN, CDR2 SYGVQD (reference sequence). Trimming removed 0 bases at V and 4 bases at J, with 12 bases between. The CDR3 is 15 residues long. CDR3 sequence: CASSESAGGGETQYF. The CDR3 nucleotides are TGCGCCAGCAGTGAGTCGGCAGGGGGAGGAGAGACCCAGTACTTC.

The table lists this clonotype with a few counts. This chain links TRBV5-5 with TRBJ2-7; perhaps TRBD2 as D (6 bases). Germline CDR1 reads SGHKS; CDR2 reads YYEKEE (reference sequence). The CDR3 is 13 residues long. The V gene lost 3 bases and the J gene lost 6 bases, with 13 bases spanning the gap. The CDR3 coding sequence is TGTGCCAGCAGCTGGGACTTAGTAGGCGAGCAGTACTTC. It yields the protein CASSWDLVGEQYF. Together with reference TRBV5-5 and TRBJ2-7, the CDR3 gives the full variable domain: DAGVTQSPTHLIKTRGQQVTLRCSPISGHKSVSWYQQVLGQGPQFIFQYYEKEERGRGNFPDRFSARQFPNYSSELNVNALLLGDSALYLCASSWDLVGEQYFGPGTRLTVT.

This clonotype was seen many times. The chain employs TRBV20-1 and TRBJ2-1; no clear D. Germline CDR1 and CDR2: DFQATT and SNEGSKA (reference sequence). CDR3 length: 10 residues. Between the trimmed V and J ends, which lost 5 bases and 9 bases, there was a span of 8 bases. CDR3 nucleotides: TGCAGTGCTGGTATTCTTGAGCAGTTCTTC. As protein: CSAGILEQFF.

The chain is built from TRBV29-1 and TRBJ2-1; possibly TRBD1 or TRBD2 for D (5 bases each). The V and J ends lost 8 bases and 13 bases respectively, with 27 bases between them. Germline loops: CDR1 SQVTM, CDR2 ANQGSEA. CDR3 size: 14 residues. The CDR3 DNA is TGCAGCTTTTGGGGGAACCCGACCCCCTCGTATCAGTTCTTC. Translated, it gives CSFWGNPTPSYQFF.

The table lists this clonotype with a few counts. The rearrangement links TRBV30 to TRBJ2-7, with D possibly matching TRBD1 (6 bases). The CDR3 has 11 residues. The V gene lost 5 bases and the J gene lost 4 bases, with 9 bases spanning the gap. CDR1 GTSNPN and CDR2 SVGIG come from the germline V gene (reference sequence). CDR3 DNA sequence: TGTGCCTGGGGCAGGGGATACGAGCAGTACTTC. Translated, it gives CAWGRGYEQYF.

V usage is TRBV12-3 or TRBV12-4 and J usage is TRBJ2-1; TRBD2 might be the D (5 bases). The V and J ends lost 5 bases and 3 bases respectively, with 11 bases between them. The CDR3 runs 14 residues. The CDR3 sequence is CASSVFRDYNEQFF. CDR3 nucleotides: TGTGCCAGCAGTGTTTTCCGGGACTACAATGAGCAGTTCTTC.

CDR3 bases: TGCGCCAGCAGCCAATCCGGGACAGGCGCCTACGAGCAGTACTTC. It encodes CASSQSGTGAYEQYF. The chain carries TRBV5-1 and TRBJ2-7, with 8 bases lining up with TRBD1. The CDR3 spans 15 residues. J was trimmed by 2 bases and V by 4 bases; bases with no gene match: 8. Germline V gives CDR1 SGHRS, CDR2 YFSETQ.

The gene calls are TRBV7-6 and TRBJ2-2, with 9 bases fitting TRBD2. V shed 3 bases and J 4 bases; nucleotides not matched to a gene: 6. The germline gives CDR1 SGHVS, CDR2 FNYEAQ. CDR3 length: 16 residues. The CDR3 DNA reads TGTGCCAGCAGCTTGGCCCTAGCGGGACGCACCGGGGAGCTGTTTTTT. This translates into CASSLALAGRTGELFF.

The chain has TRBV9 and TRBJ2-1; a possible D gene is TRBD2 (5 bases). Trimming took 0 bases from V and 0 from J, leaving 7 bases between them. The CDR3 has 15 amino acids. Germline V lookup: CDR1 SGDLS, CDR2 YYNGEE. This chain's CDR3 is CASSVVGSSYNEQFF. The CDR3, as DNA: TGTGCCAGCAGCGTAGTGGGGAGCTCCTACAATGAGCAGTTCTTC.

A few counts support this clonotype. V usage is TRBV20-1 and J usage is TRBJ2-2; TRBD2 matches at 8 bases. The V segment lost 6 bases and the J segment 4 bases; nucleotides outside the gene matches: 7. The CDR3 runs 14 residues. The germline V gene has CDR1 DFQATT and CDR2 SNEGSKA (reference sequence). The CDR3: CSAQREYGTGELFF. DNA for the CDR3: TGCAGTGCCCAGCGGGAGTACGGCACCGGGGAGCTGTTTTTT.

The chain uses TRBV4-2 and TRBJ1-5; 7 nucleotides align to TRBD1. Germline lookup yields CDR1 LGHNA and CDR2 YNFKEQ. The CDR3 runs 17 residues. After removal of 0 bases from V and 2 bases from J, the junction contained 7 bases not matched to a gene. This CDR3 is CASSQDFDRVGNQPQHF. DNA for the CDR3: TGTGCCAGCAGCCAAGATTTCGACAGGGTCGGCAATCAGCCCCAGCATTTT.

This clonotype was observed a few times. The chain combines TRBV7-2 with TRBJ2-3; 11 bases agree with TRBD2. V shed 4 bases, J shed 6 bases, and the junction held 6 bases outside the gene matches. Germline assignment: CDR1 SGHTA and CDR2 FQGNSA. The CDR3 runs 15 residues. DNA of the CDR3: TGTGCCAGCAGCTCCGGGACTAGCGGTGATGATACGCAGTATTTT. Encoded protein: CASSSGTSGDDTQYF.

There are a few counts of this clonotype. The chain joins TRBV20-1 to TRBJ2-7; 10 bases are shared with TRBD2. V lost 5 bases and J lost 3; bases outside the gene matches: 10. This CDR3 spans 15 amino acids. The germline V gene has CDR1 DFQATT and CDR2 SNEGSKA (reference sequence). DNA for the CDR3: TGCAGTGCTGGGCTAGCGGGAGTCGGGGGCTACGAGCAGTACTTC. Amino acid sequence: CSAGLAGVGGYEQYF.

The sample holds a few counts of this clonotype. This chain joins TRBV5-1 and TRBJ2-3; D is perhaps TRBD1 (5 bases). There are 15 residues in the CDR3. The V end lost 4 bases, the J end lost 4 bases, and 16 bases lay between the germline ends. The V gene's germline CDR1 is SGHRS and CDR2 YFSETQ. This CDR3 is CASSLGRGTADTQYF. The DNA for the CDR3 is TGCGCCAGCAGCCTAGGAAGGGGAACGGCAGATACGCAGTATTTT.

The CDR3 spells CAISWGAENQPQHF. The CDR3, as DNA: TGTGCCATCAGTTGGGGCGCCGAGAATCAGCCCCAGCATTTT. This sequence joins TRBV10-3 and TRBJ1-5; a weak D match, TRBD1 (5 bases). This CDR3 is 14 amino acids long. Germline lookup yields CDR1 ENHRY and CDR2 SYGVKD. V lost 5 bases, J lost 4 bases, and 12 bases lay in between.

This clonotype was observed at least ten times. This sequence joins TRBV20-1 and TRBJ2-3; D assignment may be TRBD1 or TRBD2 (5 bases each). The CDR3 runs to 13 residues. The germline gives CDR1 DFQATT, CDR2 SNEGSKA (reference sequence). With 3 bases removed from V and 0 bases from J, the gap between germline ends came to 7 bases. The chain's CDR3 is CSARGDSTDTQYF. DNA for the CDR3: TGCAGTGCTAGGGGGGATAGCACAGATACGCAGTATTTT.

V is TRBV20-1 and J is TRBJ2-7; D gene uncertain. With 4 bases removed from V and 5 bases from J, the gap between germline ends came to 15 bases. Germline values: CDR1 DFQATT, CDR2 SNEGSKA (reference sequence). The CDR3 is 13 residues long. In DNA, the CDR3 is TGCAGTGCTACGGGCAGGTCAGTCGACGAGCAGTACTTC. Its translation is CSATGRSVDEQYF.

This clonotype was counted only a few times. The V gene is TRBV7-2, the J gene TRBJ2-1; D tentatively reads TRBD1 or TRBD2 (5 bases each). Per the germline V gene, CDR1 is SGHTA and CDR2 is FQGNSA. The length of the CDR3 is 14 residues. V lost 1 base to trimming and J lost 6 bases, with 10 bases between them. The CDR3 spells CASSLDLGTNEQFF. As DNA, the CDR3 is TGTGCCAGCAGCTTAGATTTAGGGACCAATGAGCAGTTCTTC.

A note on this clonotype: This could be a read error, since a much larger clone is one nucleotide away. V gene TRBV12-3 or TRBV12-4 combines with J gene TRBJ2-1; no definite D call. V lost 6 bases and J lost 2, with 8 bases in between. The CDR3 contains 13 residues. Here the CDR3 DNA reads TGTGCCAGCAGACAAGCGCCCTACAATGAGCAGTTCTTC. It yields the protein CASRQAPYNEQFF.

The chain couples TRBV5-1 to TRBJ1-6, with D hard to call. V lost 3 bases and J lost 5, with 9 bases in between. The CDR3 loop spans 14 amino acids. Germline loops: CDR1 SGHRS, CDR2 YFSETQ. CDR3 bases: TGCGCCAGCAGCTCTTACACCAATAATTCACCCCTCCACTTT. It codes for CASSSYTNNSPLHF.

The CDR3 DNA reads as TGTGCCAGCAGTACTATGGGCCTTAACACAGATACGCAGTATTTT. Protein product: CASSTMGLNTDTQYF. The V and J genes are TRBV7-3 and TRBJ2-3; the D is unclear. This CDR3 has 15 residues. CDR1 is SGHTA and CDR2 is FQGTGA in the germline V gene. With 6 bases removed from V and 2 bases from J, the gap between germline ends came to 15 bases.

There are many counts of this clonotype. The V call is TRBV7-2, the J call TRBJ2-3; D is unresolved. This CDR3 has 14 amino acids. Germline V gives CDR1 SGHTA, CDR2 FQGNSA. Trimming pared 1 base from V and 2 bases from J, leaving 7 bases between. The CDR3 DNA reads TGTGCCAGCAGCTTAGGAGGCCTCACAGATACGCAGTATTTT. Translation: CASSLGGLTDTQYF.

On this clonotype: At one of its ends the junction is not consistent with the germline gene, which may arise from a read error. The J gene is TRBJ1-1, the V gene TRBV20-1; D possibly corresponds to TRBD1 (6 bases). Germline V gene data show CDR1 as DFQATT and CDR2 as SNEGSKA (reference sequence). The CDR3 loop spans 14 amino acids. The CDR3 loop reads CSAAQGGGNTQAFF. CDR3 in DNA: TGCAGTGCTGCACAGGGAGGGGGGAACACTCAAGCTTTCTTT.

This clonotype was counted only a few times. V gene TRBV10-3 combines with J gene TRBJ2-5; D unresolved. This CDR3 has 14 amino acids. CDR1 ENHRY and CDR2 SYGVKD come from the germline V gene. Trimming removed 0 bases from V and 3 bases from J, with 8 bases in between. The CDR3 protein is CAISESSAKETQYF. CDR3 coding DNA: TGTGCCATCAGTGAGTCTTCAGCTAAAGAGACCCAGTACTTC.

The rearrangement uses TRBV5-1 and TRBJ1-5; possible D gene TRBD1, 5 bases. The CDR3 runs 15 residues. V was shortened by 0 bases and J by 4 bases, with 11 bases between the two germline ends. Per germline, CDR1 SGHRS and CDR2 YFSETQ. The CDR3 here is CASSLDGAANQPQHF. The CDR3 DNA reads as TGCGCCAGCAGCTTGGACGGGGCCGCTAATCAGCCCCAGCATTTT.

Only a few counts were recorded for this clonotype. The chain recombines TRBV24-1 with TRBJ1-2; no definite D call. Trimming cost V 0 bases and J 10 bases, with 8 bases left between them. CDR1 and CDR2 (germline): KGHDR, SFDVKD. The CDR3 totals 12 residues. The CDR3 region has the DNA TGTGCCACCAGTGATTTGGGCACCCACTACACCTTC. Translation gives CATSDLGTHYTF.

The chain couples TRBV20-1 to TRBJ1-2; D is unclear. V lost 0 bases, J lost 8 bases, and 7 bases lay in between. The germline gives CDR1 DFQATT, CDR2 SNEGSKA (reference sequence). The CDR3 has 11 residues. CDR3: CSARDSRGYTF. The CDR3 nucleotides read TGCAGTGCTAGAGATTCGAGGGGCTACACCTTC.